The 32 T cell receptor beta chains listed next were all sequenced from one sample in a study of CXCR3-negative and CXCR3-positive naive CD8 T cells. Study conclusions and caveats: TRB CDR3 hydrophobicity was greater in CXCR3-positive naive cells than in CXCR3-negative naive cells.

No antigen has been identified for these receptors. It was by 5' RACE with UMI labels that the TRB cDNA libraries were prepared. TCRdb re-called the 5' RACE reads, yielding one record per CDR3 amino acid sequence without DNA. This sample's table has 85,000 to 90,000 distinct CDR3 sequences. Sequenced: naive CXCR3+ CD8+ T cells from blood. The subset: CD45RO-CCR7+CD27+CD95- naive CD8+ T cells expressing CXCR3 (TNR3+). These receptors were taken from a human donor in good health. Some clones in this sample may be carry-over from other donors' samples.

The rearrangement links TRBV7-9 to TRBJ1-1. Germline V gene data show CDR1 as SEHNR and CDR2 as FQNEAQ (reference sequence). The CDR3 is 13 amino acids. CDR3 region: CASSLGSTTEAFF. Variable domain in full (rest from reference TRBV7-9 and TRBJ1-1): DTGVSQNPRHKITKRGQNVTFRCDPISEHNRLYWYRQTLGQGPEFLTYFQNEAQLEKSRLLSDRFSAERPKGSFSTLEIQRTEQGDSAMYLCASSLGSTTEAFFGQGTRLTVV.

The chain couples TRBV7-6 to TRBJ2-7; TCRdb's D call, TRBD2, is unchecked because there is no DNA. The CDR3 spans 14 residues. CDR1 SGHVS and CDR2 FNYEAQ come from the germline V gene. Here the CDR3 reads CASSLDPGGPSLNF.

CDR3 sequence reads: CASSLLWDRGHNEQFF. This chain connects TRBV7-9 to TRBJ2-1; TCRdb gives TRBD1 as the D gene, but with no DNA this cannot be confirmed. The CDR3 runs to 16 residues. CDR1 is SEHNR and CDR2 is FQNEAQ in the germline V gene (reference sequence).

This chain joins TRBV21-1 and TRBJ2-1; TCRdb's D gene call, TRBD2, goes unchecked for lack of DNA. TRBV21-1 is flagged as a pseudogene. This CDR3 comprises 19 residues. The chain's CDR3 is CASSGHRDLGLAGVNEQFF.

The rearrangement uses TRBV5-6 and TRBJ2-7; TCRdb selects TRBD1, and the lack of DNA leaves this call unchecked. The CDR3 runs to 14 residues. CDR1 SGHDT and CDR2 YYEEEE come from the germline V gene. The CDR3 loop reads CASSWGTGRYEQYF.

The V and J genes are TRBV29-1 and TRBJ2-1; TCRdb picks TRBD1, but there is no DNA to check that call. Per germline, CDR1 SQVTM and CDR2 ANQGSEA. This CDR3 is 14 amino acids long. The CDR3 sequence is CSVRMTGPYNEQFF.

The rearrangement uses TRBV29-1 and TRBJ2-7; the TCRdb call, TRBD1, lacks DNA for checking. The germline CDR1 and CDR2 sequences are SQVTM and ANQGSEA. CDR3 size: 12 residues. CDR3 sequence reads: CSVRDRDYEQYF.

This CDR3 reads CASSQTGTSVETQYF. The chain uses TRBV12-3 or TRBV12-4 and TRBJ2-5; absent DNA, TCRdb's TRBD2 call cannot be checked. The CDR3 runs 15 residues.

This chain uses TRBV6-5 with TRBJ1-2. The CDR3 has 17 residues. In germline, CDR1 is MNHEY, CDR2 SVGAGI. CDR3 in amino acids: CASSYLGPHPINYGYTF.

The rearrangement uses TRBV21-1 and TRBJ1-1. TRBV21-1 corresponds to a pseudogene. CDR3 length equals 15 residues. Here the CDR3 reads CASSNGQRLNTEAFF.

V usage is TRBV7-2 and J usage is TRBJ1-1; TCRdb's D call of TRBD1 is untestable without DNA. The CDR3 runs to 12 residues. Germline V gene sequence: CDR1 SGHTA, CDR2 FQGNSA. CDR3 amino acids: CASSPGSVEAFF.

This chain connects TRBV14 to TRBJ2-1. CDR1 is SGHDN, CDR2 FVKESK, per germline. This CDR3 contains 15 residues. This chain's CDR3 is CASSQGQVEFNEQFF.

The V gene is TRBV4-3, the J gene TRBJ1-4. CDR1 is LGHNA and CDR2 is YSLEER in the germline V gene. This CDR3 has 15 amino acids. CDR3: CASSPWRSANEKLFF.

V gene TRBV10-3 combines with J gene TRBJ2-5; TCRdb gives TRBD1 as the D gene, but with no DNA this cannot be confirmed. The germline gives CDR1 ENHRY, CDR2 SYGVKD. This CDR3 spans 15 amino acids. CDR3 sequence: CAISEEGQGAETQYF.

The genes are TRBV29-1 and TRBJ2-7; TCRdb designates TRBD1, a call that cannot be tested without DNA. The V gene's germline CDR1 is SQVTM and CDR2 ANQGSEA. CDR3 length equals 13 residues. CDR3 residues: CSVTGTDNYEQYF.

The chain has TRBV20-1 and TRBJ2-5. From germline, CDR1 is DFQATT and CDR2 SNEGSKA (reference sequence). CDR3 length: 14 amino acids. This CDR3 reads CSARDRLARETQYF.

The gene calls are TRBV18 and TRBJ1-1; TCRdb's D call, TRBD1, is unchecked because there is no DNA. The CDR3 extends over 12 amino acids. Germline assignment: CDR1 KGHSH and CDR2 LQKENI. This CDR3 is CASSPTGKVAFF.

The chain links TRBV20-1 to TRBJ1-2; lacking DNA, the TRBD1 call made by TCRdb goes unchecked. CDR1 and CDR2 from the germline V gene are DFQATT and SNEGSKA (reference sequence). This CDR3 comprises 13 residues. The CDR3 loop is CSAPPRGGNGYTF.

The rearrangement uses TRBV5-6 and TRBJ2-7; absent DNA, TCRdb's TRBD2 call cannot be checked. The germline gives CDR1 SGHDT, CDR2 YYEEEE. The length of the CDR3 is 15 residues. This CDR3 reads CASSREGGLANEQYF.

J is TRBJ1-4 and V is TRBV12-3 or TRBV12-4; TCRdb proposes TRBD1, but this gene call is untestable without DNA. The CDR3 sequence is 13 residues long. The CDR3: CASSLGTASELFF.

The genes are TRBV5-1 and TRBJ1-1; TCRdb's D call of TRBD1 is untestable without DNA. Germline V gene sequence: CDR1 SGHRS, CDR2 YFSETQ. The CDR3 sequence is 14 residues long. CDR3: CASSQTAIDAEAFF.

V gene TRBV6-6 combines with J gene TRBJ2-1; the TCRdb call, TRBD2, lacks DNA for checking. CDR3 length equals 15 residues. The germline gives CDR1 MNHNY, CDR2 SVGAGI (reference sequence). CDR3 in amino acids: CASSFPRESRDEQFF.

V gene TRBV28 combines with J gene TRBJ1-5; TCRdb returns TRBD1, unconfirmable since there is no DNA. CDR1 is MDHEN and CDR2 is SYDVKM in the germline V gene. The CDR3 consists of 16 residues. CDR3 in amino acids: CASSLPPWDLSQPQHF.

J is TRBJ2-2 and V is TRBV19; the D gene TCRdb calls, TRBD2, cannot be checked with no DNA. The CDR3 has 15 residues. CDR1 LNHDA and CDR2 SQIVND come from the germline V gene (reference sequence). CDR3 in amino acids: CASSIVAGNTGELFF.

The gene calls are TRBV24-1 and TRBJ2-5; there is no DNA to check the TCRdb D call of TRBD1. The CDR3 is 14 residues long. Germline CDR1 and CDR2: KGHDR and SFDVKD. CDR3 region: CATSDSGTEETQYF.

This chain uses TRBV20-1 with TRBJ1-5; the D gene TCRdb calls, TRBD1, cannot be checked with no DNA. The CDR3 loop spans 15 amino acids. Germline CDR1 and CDR2: DFQATT and SNEGSKA (reference sequence). The CDR3 reads CSARDLGDGNQPQHF.

The chain joins TRBV7-6 to TRBJ2-6; without DNA, the TCRdb call of TRBD1 cannot be checked. CDR1 is SGHVS and CDR2 is FNYEAQ in the germline V gene. The length of the CDR3 is 18 residues. CDR3 in amino acids: CASSWEPGPSSGANVLTF.

The V gene is TRBV29-1, the J gene TRBJ2-6; TCRdb's D call of TRBD1 is untestable without DNA. The CDR3 covers 14 residues. Germline values: CDR1 SQVTM, CDR2 ANQGSEA. The CDR3 protein is CSVPQASGANVLTF.

The V call is TRBV4-1, the J call TRBJ2-1; TCRdb selects TRBD1, and the lack of DNA leaves this call unchecked. The CDR3 has 12 residues. Germline CDR1 MGHRA, CDR2 YSYEKL. This CDR3 reads CASSPAQNEQFF.

The V gene is TRBV14, the J gene TRBJ2-2; TCRdb's D gene call, TRBD1, goes unchecked for lack of DNA. The CDR3 has 14 residues. Germline values: CDR1 SGHDN, CDR2 FVKESK. The CDR3 is CASSPWGGTGELFF.

This chain links TRBV5-6 with TRBJ1-2; TCRdb's D call, TRBD1, is unchecked because there is no DNA. This CDR3 contains 15 residues. CDR1 and CDR2 (germline): SGHDT, YYEEEE. The CDR3 loop reads CASSLVEGVGYGYTF.

This sequence joins TRBV27 and TRBJ2-1. Germline values: CDR1 MNHEY, CDR2 SMNVEV (reference sequence). CDR3 size: 14 residues. The CDR3 region is CASSFGSSYNEQFF.